The 14 T cell receptor beta chains below all came from one sample that was sequenced in a study of T cell repertoires in cytomegalovirus infection. No antigen has been identified for these receptors. One entry per CDR3 protein results from TCRdb running MiXCR on the reads. The table has 250,000 to 300,000 distinct CDR3 sequences, roughly a fifth seen once. Sequenced material: cultured PBMCs, taken from culture after CMV antigen stimulation. These receptors originate from a human donor in good health (CMV status not recorded). Some clones in this sample may be carry-over from other donors' samples.

A word on this clonotype: With a much larger clone just one base away, this may be a read error. This sequence joins TRBV7-2 and TRBJ2-3, with TRBD2 identical over 8 bases. The germline gives CDR1 SGHTA, CDR2 FQGNSA. CDR3 length equals 14 residues. The CDR3 coding sequence is TGTGCCAGCGGCTTGAGCGGGAGTGCAGATACGCAGTATTTT. Its translation: CASGLSGSADTQYF.

This sequence joins TRBV5-6 and TRBJ2-2; the D is unclear. The CDR3 consists of 15 residues. V gave up 4 bases and J gave up 1 base, with 11 bases separating them. The germline V gene has CDR1 SGHDT and CDR2 YYEEEE. This CDR3 is CASSPLAGNTGELFF. In nucleotides, the CDR3 is TGTGCCAGCAGCCCCCTTGCCGGGAACACCGGGGAGCTGTTTTTT.

The chain joins TRBV10-3 to TRBJ2-7; 7 bases are shared with TRBD2. The CDR3 has 18 residues. Germline CDR1 ENHRY, CDR2 SYGVKD. The trim removed 3 bases at V and 3 bases at J, leaving 17 bases unmatched. CDR3 DNA sequence: TGTGCCATCAGTGACTGGGCAGGGAGAGGGGACTATCACTACGAGCAGTACTTC. As protein: CAISDWAGRGDYHYEQYF.

The chain couples TRBV12-5 to TRBJ2-3; 7 bases are shared with TRBD2. Unmatched junction bases numbered 4, after V lost 6 bases and J lost 1 base. Per germline, CDR1 LGHNT and CDR2 FRNRAP. The CDR3 runs to 14 residues. The CDR3 nucleotides read TGTGCTAGTGGCTGGGGGGGGGGCACAGATACGCAGTATTTT. It is translated as CASGWGGGTDTQYF.

This clonotype has at least ten counts. V gene TRBV7-2 combines with J gene TRBJ2-1; a possible D gene is TRBD2 (5 bases). The CDR3 runs 15 residues. Germline V CDR1 and CDR2: SGHTA, FQGNSA. Trimming pared 3 bases from V and 4 bases from J, leaving 13 bases between. The CDR3 reads CASSLEEAAYNEQFF. In DNA form, the CDR3 reads TGTGCCAGCAGCTTGGAGGAAGCGGCGTACAATGAGCAGTTCTTC.

This chain connects TRBV25-1 to TRBJ2-1; perhaps TRBD2 as D (5 bases). The CDR3 totals 16 residues. Germline CDR1 is MGHDK and CDR2 is SYGVNS. V was trimmed by 2 bases and J by 5 bases, leaving 16 bases between them. The CDR3 loop reads CASSEPGLATNNEQFF. DNA of the CDR3: TGTGCCAGCAGTGAACCCGGGTTAGCGACTAACAATGAGCAGTTCTTC.

This clonotype was seen many times. The chain uses TRBV7-2 and TRBJ1-5; D gene unclear. The germline V gene encodes CDR1 SGHTA and CDR2 FQGNSA. This CDR3 comprises 14 residues. V lost 1 base and J 2 bases, leaving 6 bases between the germline ends. The CDR3 coding sequence is TGTGCCAGCAGCTTAGGAACACGCAATCAGCCCCAGCATTTT. This translates into CASSLGTRNQPQHF.

The chain carries TRBV7-2 and TRBJ2-2, with TRBD2 as a possible D gene (6 bases). The CDR3 totals 13 residues. V was shortened by 5 bases and J by 7 bases, with 11 bases between the two germline ends. Per germline, CDR1 SGHTA and CDR2 FQGNSA. The CDR3 sequence is CASSTTRIGELFF. The CDR3 DNA reads TGTGCCAGCAGCACGACTAGGATCGGGGAGCTGTTTTTT.

Remarks on this clonotype: Just one base apart from a much larger clone, this may be a read error. The rearrangement links TRBV7-1 to TRBJ2-5; no reliable D call. TRBV7-1 qualifies as an ORF whose function is uncertain. The CDR3 is 17 residues long. CDR3 in DNA: TGTGCCAACAGCCGCCGCCCCATGGGTTGGCCCACAGAGACCCAGTACTTC. It is translated as CANSRRPMGWPTETQYF.

This clonotype has only a few counts. The chain carries TRBV6-2 or TRBV6-3 and TRBJ2-7; 9 bases align to TRBD1. This CDR3 is built from 17 residues. Germline CDR1 is MNHEY and CDR2 is SVGEGT. Germline trimming cut 4 bases from V and 5 bases from J; bases unmatched to any gene: 15. CDR3 DNA: TGTGCCAGCAGTTCTTCCTACCTGGGACAGGGAGGAGACGAGCAGTACGTC. Translation: CASSSSYLGQGGDEQYV.

V and J are TRBV20-1 and TRBJ2-3, with D uncertain. V gave up 4 bases and J gave up 0 bases, with 8 bases separating them. There are 13 residues in the CDR3. Per germline, CDR1 DFQATT and CDR2 SNEGSKA (reference sequence). CDR3 loop: CSAKTLSTDTQYF. CDR3 sequence (DNA): TGCAGTGCTAAGACTCTTAGCACAGATACGCAGTATTTT.

This clonotype has more than one count but fewer than ten. In DNA form, the CDR3 reads TGTGCCAGCAGCTGGACAGGGCTCGGGGCCAACGTCCTGACTTTC. Translation: CASSWTGLGANVLTF. The V call is TRBV5-4, the J call TRBJ2-6; 8 bases map to TRBD1. J lost 4 bases, V lost 3 bases, and 3 bases had no gene match. CDR3 size: 15 residues. CDR1 and CDR2 from the germline V gene are SGHNT and YYREEE (reference sequence).

This chain joins TRBV30 and TRBJ2-2, with 8 bases identical to TRBD2. This CDR3 region has 14 residues. Per the germline V gene, CDR1 is GTSNPN and CDR2 is SVGIG (reference sequence). V trimming: 4 bases; J trimming: 0 bases; junction bases outside the gene matches: 1. Here the CDR3 DNA reads TGTGCCTGGAAGGGACTAGCGAACACCGGGGAGCTGTTTTTT. It yields the protein CAWKGLANTGELFF.

A few counts support this clonotype. The genes are TRBV19 and TRBJ2-1; TRBD2 agrees at 9 bases. CDR3 length: 14 residues. The V gene's germline CDR1 is LNHDA and CDR2 SQIVND (reference sequence). V was clipped by 8 bases and J by 2 bases; unmatched bases: 4. CDR3 protein: CASSIAGAYNEQFF. In DNA, the CDR3 is TGTGCCAGTTCAATAGCGGGAGCCTACAATGAGCAGTTCTTC. Filled out from reference TRBV19 and TRBJ2-1, the complete variable domain reads DGGITQSPKYLFRKEGQNVTLSCEQNLNHDAMYWYRQDPGQGLRLIYYSQIVNDFQKGDIAEGYSVSREKKESFPLTVTSAQKNPTAFYLCASSIAGAYNEQFFGPGTRLTVL.